This is a list of T cell receptor beta chains from one sample in a study of T cells in Graves' hyperthyroidism and ophthalmopathy. TCRdb used MiXCR to reprocess the multiplex PCR reads, holding one entry per CDR3 protein. The sample contains more than 450,000 distinct CDR3 sequences, less than 20% of which appear only once. The sample consisted of blood. Source of these receptors: a man in his forties with Graves' ophthalmopathy. The CDR3 runs from the conserved cysteine through the conserved F or W. The order of the fields is D gene, J gene, V gene, clone size, CDR3 protein, CDR3 DNA. D genes are given only for firm matches. Clone size, where shown, is once, few, many, or a class for clones that have expanded.

d_gene: TRBD1
j_gene: TRBJ1-2
v_gene: TRBV6-1
abundance: many
CDR3aa: CASTEQDRRSYGYTF
CDR3nt: TGTGCCAGCACCGAACAGGACAGGCGTTCCTATGGCTACACCTTC

d_gene: -
j_gene: TRBJ1-4
v_gene: TRBV11-2
abundance: few
CDR3aa: CASSLGPVFSGKLFF
CDR3nt: TGTGCCAGCAGCTTAGGGCCAGTGTTTTCCGGAAAACTGTTTTTT

d_gene: -
j_gene: TRBJ1-1
v_gene: TRBV6-1
abundance: many
CDR3aa: CASSDGHMNTEAFF
CDR3nt: TGTGCCAGCAGTGACGGACACATGAACACTGAAGCTTTCTTT

d_gene: TRBD2
j_gene: TRBJ2-7
v_gene: TRBV27
abundance: many
CDR3aa: CASGLAGLSYEQYF
CDR3nt: TGTGCCAGCGGCTTAGCGGGGCTCTCCTACGAGCAGTACTTC

d_gene: -
j_gene: TRBJ2-5
v_gene: TRBV11-2
abundance: many
CDR3aa: CASSILATQETQYF
CDR3nt: TGTGCCAGCAGCATACTAGCCACACAAGAGACCCAGTACTTC

d_gene: -
j_gene: TRBJ2-2
v_gene: TRBV12-5
abundance: -
CDR3aa: CASGFWTTNTGELFF
CDR3nt: TGTGCTAGTGGTTTTTGGACAACGAACACCGGGGAGCTGTTTTTT

d_gene: TRBD2
j_gene: TRBJ2-5
v_gene: TRBV7-9
abundance: many
CDR3aa: CASSRRLASGRLETQYF
CDR3nt: TGTGCCAGCAGCAGACGACTAGCTAGCGGGCGGTTGGAGACCCAGTACTTC

d_gene: -
j_gene: TRBJ2-1
v_gene: TRBV20-1
abundance: -
CDR3aa: CSARERDSYNEQFF
CDR3nt: TGCAGTGCTAGAGAACGGGACTCCTACAATGAGCAGTTCTTC

d_gene: -
j_gene: TRBJ2-7
v_gene: TRBV20-1
abundance: few
CDR3aa: CSAPRGQGSYEQYF
CDR3nt: TGCAGTGCCCCCCGAGGGCAGGGCTCCTACGAGCAGTACTTC

d_gene: -
j_gene: TRBJ2-7
v_gene: TRBV30
abundance: few
CDR3aa: CAWTTSGVSSYEQYF
CDR3nt: TGTGCCTGGACAACCTCTGGAGTAAGCTCCTACGAGCAGTACTTC

d_gene: TRBD2
j_gene: TRBJ2-5
v_gene: TRBV7-6
abundance: many
CDR3aa: CASSSGLAGFAETQYF
CDR3nt: TGTGCCAGCAGCTCTGGACTAGCGGGATTTGCGGAGACCCAGTACTTC

d_gene: -
j_gene: TRBJ2-7
v_gene: TRBV11-1
abundance: -
CDR3aa: CASSLKWGATQYF
CDR3nt: TGTGCCAGCAGCTTAAAATGGGGGGCTACGCAGTACTTC

d_gene: TRBD1
j_gene: TRBJ2-2
v_gene: TRBV28
abundance: few
CDR3aa: CASRGQGRGTGELFF
CDR3nt: TGTGCCAGCAGGGGACAGGGGCGCGGCACCGGGGAGCTGTTTTTT

d_gene: TRBD1
j_gene: TRBJ1-1
v_gene: TRBV5-1
abundance: many
CDR3aa: CASSSTDRGEAFF
CDR3nt: TGCGCCAGCAGCTCAACCGACAGGGGCGAAGCTTTCTTT

d_gene: TRBD2
j_gene: TRBJ2-5
v_gene: TRBV11-2
abundance: -
CDR3aa: CASGYPPTGTSGPKRTQYF
CDR3nt: TGTGCCAGCGGATACCCCCCTACCGGGACTAGCGGACCCAAGAGAACCCAGTACTTC

d_gene: -
j_gene: TRBJ1-2
v_gene: TRBV6-5
abundance: few
CDR3aa: CASSYSKGTLNYGYTF
CDR3nt: TGTGCCAGCAGTTACTCGAAGGGCACCTTAAACTATGGCTACACCTTC

d_gene: -
j_gene: TRBJ1-3
v_gene: TRBV2
abundance: many
CDR3aa: CASSPAQRNTIYF
CDR3nt: TGTGCCAGCAGTCCGGCCCAAAGAAACACCATATATTTT

d_gene: -
j_gene: TRBJ1-5
v_gene: TRBV12-3/TRBV12-4
abundance: -
CDR3aa: CASSLSGGPQHF
CDR3nt: TGTGCCAGCAGTTTGAGTGGTGGGCCCCAGCATTTT

d_gene: TRBD2
j_gene: TRBJ2-1
v_gene: TRBV27
abundance: many
CDR3aa: CASSYSLLAGGHEQFF
CDR3nt: TGTGCCAGCAGCTACTCACTACTAGCGGGAGGTCATGAGCAGTTCTTC

d_gene: TRBD2
j_gene: TRBJ2-7
v_gene: TRBV5-1
abundance: -
CDR3aa: CASSSGLAVHEQYF
CDR3nt: TGCGCCAGCAGCTCGGGACTAGCTGTCCACGAGCAGTACTTC

d_gene: TRBD1
j_gene: TRBJ2-1
v_gene: TRBV29-1
abundance: few
CDR3aa: CSVRKGQGVYEQFF
CDR3nt: TGCAGCGTCCGAAAGGGACAGGGAGTCTATGAGCAGTTCTTC

d_gene: -
j_gene: TRBJ2-3
v_gene: TRBV30
abundance: few
CDR3aa: CAWELVDTQYF
CDR3nt: TGTGCCTGGGAACTTGTGGATACGCAGTATTTT

d_gene: -
j_gene: TRBJ1-2
v_gene: TRBV4-3
abundance: -
CDR3aa: CASSRAPFRQTNYGYTF
CDR3nt: TGCGCCAGCAGCCGAGCCCCATTCCGGCAAACCAACTATGGCTACACCTTC

d_gene: -
j_gene: TRBJ2-5
v_gene: TRBV28
abundance: many
CDR3aa: CASSIGGGLQETQYF
CDR3nt: TGTGCCAGCAGTATCGGTGGCGGACTGCAAGAGACCCAGTACTTC

d_gene: -
j_gene: TRBJ1-4
v_gene: TRBV20-1
abundance: many
CDR3aa: CSAPLPLIRNEKLFF
CDR3nt: TGCAGTGCTCCTTTACCGTTGATCCGAAATGAAAAACTGTTTTTT

d_gene: -
j_gene: TRBJ1-1
v_gene: TRBV4-1
abundance: few
CDR3aa: CASSQVGQVNTEAFF
CDR3nt: TGCGCCAGCAGCCAAGTCGGCCAGGTGAACACTGAAGCTTTCTTT

d_gene: -
j_gene: TRBJ1-1
v_gene: TRBV3-1
abundance: many
CDR3aa: CASSQDLETVMNTEAFF
CDR3nt: TGTGCCAGCAGCCAAGATTTGGAGACAGTCATGAACACTGAAGCTTTCTTT

d_gene: -
j_gene: TRBJ1-5
v_gene: TRBV30
abundance: -
CDR3aa: CAWSVLGAPNQPQHF
CDR3nt: TGTGCCTGGAGTGTACTGGGGGCCCCCAATCAGCCCCAGCATTTT

d_gene: -
j_gene: TRBJ1-4
v_gene: TRBV12-3/TRBV12-4
abundance: few
CDR3aa: CASSFYRESNEKLFF
CDR3nt: TGTGCCAGCAGTTTCTACAGGGAGTCTAATGAAAAACTGTTTTTT

d_gene: TRBD2
j_gene: TRBJ2-3
v_gene: TRBV30
abundance: many
CDR3aa: CAWGLAGVGTDTQYF
CDR3nt: TGTGCCTGGGGACTAGCGGGAGTGGGGACAGATACGCAGTATTTT